A single sample gave rise to the 14 T cell receptor beta chains below, sequenced in a study of Ad26.COV2.S vaccination and SARS-CoV-2 variants. Treatment in this sample: 19 received Ad26.COV2.S at low or high dose, single or two shots; about 5 received placebo; per-sample allocation not given. Specimen acquisition occurred on day 63 following the initial vaccine or placebo injection. Generated by immunoSEQ multiplex PCR, the TCRdb table keeps only in-frame clones and is missing some. The sample includes about 500,000 clones, 80% to 90% of them seen just once. The source was peripheral blood, collected in a trial of Ad26.COV2.S vaccine versus placebo. The source of these receptors is a person between 18 and 65 years old who received the Ad26.COV2.S COVID-19 vaccine or a placebo.

The rearrangement uses TRBV9 and TRBJ2-5, with 9 bases identical to TRBD2. From germline, CDR1 is SGDLS and CDR2 YYNGEE. V gave up 0 bases and J gave up 5 bases; unmatched junction bases: 11. The CDR3 covers 17 residues. The CDR3 DNA sequence: TGTGCCAGCAGCGTAGCCGCCCTGACTAGCGGTCGGGAGACCCAGTACTTC. This sequence encodes CASSVAALTSGRETQYF. The complete variable domain, with remaining parts taken from reference TRBV9 and TRBJ2-5, reads DSGVTQTPKHLITATGQRVTLRCSPRSGDLSVYWYQQSLDQGLQFLIQYYNGEERAKGNILERFSAQQFPDLHSELNLSSLELGDSALYFCASSVAALTSGRETQYFGPGTRLLVL.

CDR3 protein: CASSLQLGSNEQFF. CDR3 DNA sequence: TGTGCCAGCAGTTTACAGTTGGGCTCCAATGAGCAGTTCTTC. The chain joins TRBV28 to TRBJ2-1; no clear D. The CDR3 has 14 amino acids. Germline loops: CDR1 MDHEN, CDR2 SYDVKM. V was clipped by 2 bases and J by 6 bases, with 11 bases between them.

V and J are TRBV2 and TRBJ2-1, with D uncertain. CDR1 is SNHLY and CDR2 is FYNNEI in the germline V gene. The V gene lost 10 bases and the J gene lost 3 bases, with 13 bases spanning the gap. The CDR3 is made up of 13 amino acids. CDR3 sequence: CAKRDTFYNEQFF. CDR3 nucleotides: TGTGCCAAAAGGGATACGTTCTACAATGAGCAGTTCTTC.

The rearrangement joins TRBV6-2 or TRBV6-3 to TRBJ1-2; no reliable D call. Germline V gene data show CDR1 as MNHEY and CDR2 as SVGEGT. V gave up 0 bases and J gave up 3 bases, with 5 bases separating them. The CDR3 sequence is 13 residues long. The CDR3 spells CASSYSRDYGYTF. Written as DNA, the CDR3 is TGTGCCAGCAGTTACTCAAGGGACTATGGCTACACCTTC.

This clone was seen just once. The CDR3 loop is CATAGRELKNEQFF. The CDR3 bases are TGTGCCACCGCTGGACGGGAGTTAAAGAATGAGCAGTTCTTC. The rearrangement joins TRBV10-3 to TRBJ2-1; TRBD2 might be the D (6 bases). In germline, CDR1 is ENHRY, CDR2 SYGVKD. Trimming cost V 10 bases and J 7 bases, with 20 bases left between them. The CDR3 is 14 residues long.

The chain carries TRBV29-1 and TRBJ1-1; D is perhaps TRBD1 (5 bases). The CDR3 length is 12 residues. Trimming took 5 bases from V and 6 from J, leaving 13 bases between them. Germline CDR1 and CDR2: SQVTM and ANQGSEA. CDR3 protein: CSVLRGSAEAFF. In nucleotides, the CDR3 is TGCAGCGTTCTTAGGGGTTCCGCTGAAGCTTTCTTT. Based on the CDR3 plus reference TRBV29-1 and TRBJ1-1, the full variable domain is SAVISQKPSRDICQRGTSLTIQCQVDSQVTMMFWYRQQPGQSLTLIATANQGSEATYESGFVIDKFPISRPNLTFSTLTVSNMSPEDSSIYLCSVLRGSAEAFFGQGTRLTVV.

This rearrangement joins TRBV19 to TRBJ2-2; D is perhaps TRBD1 (6 bases). Trimming shortened V by 5 bases and J by 1 base, and 14 bases separated the two germline ends. The germline gives CDR1 LNHDA, CDR2 SQIVND (reference sequence). CDR3 length: 16 amino acids. CDR3 bases: TGTGCCAGTAGTGGCATACAGGGTGGGAACACCGGGGAGCTGTTTTTT. Protein: CASSGIQGGNTGELFF. The full variable domain, rest sourced from reference TRBV19 and TRBJ2-2, is DGGITQSPKYLFRKEGQNVTLSCEQNLNHDAMYWYRQDPGQGLRLIYYSQIVNDFQKGDIAEGYSVSREKKESFPLTVTSAQKNPTAFYLCASSGIQGGNTGELFFGEGSRLTVL.

The genes are TRBV6-2 or TRBV6-3 and TRBJ1-1; 7 bases match TRBD1. There are 15 residues in the CDR3. Germline CDR1 is MNHEY and CDR2 is SVGEGT. With V trimmed by 6 bases and J by 1 base, 8 bases remained unmatched. The CDR3 DNA reads as TGTGCCAGCAGCCCCCTGGGACAGAGGAACACTGAAGCTTTCTTT. Residues: CASSPLGQRNTEAFF.

The chain is built from TRBV5-1 and TRBJ2-7; 7 bases match TRBD2. J lost 1 base, V lost 4 bases, and 8 bases had no gene match. Germline V gene sequence: CDR1 SGHRS, CDR2 YFSETQ. The CDR3 spans 15 residues. For the CDR3, the DNA is TGCGCCAGCAGCCCGGGGACTATCGTTTCCTACGAGCAGTACTTC. Encoded protein: CASSPGTIVSYEQYF. The variable domain in full, completed from reference TRBV5-1 and TRBJ2-7, reads KAGVTQTPRYLIKTRGQQVTLSCSPISGHRSVSWYQQTPGQGLQFLFEYFSETQRNKGNFPGRFSGRQFSNSRSEMNVSTLELGDSALYLCASSPGTIVSYEQYFGPGTRLTVT.

This clone was seen only a few times. The rearrangement links TRBV6-1 to TRBJ1-2; no clear D gene. From germline, CDR1 is MNHNS and CDR2 SASEGT. Trimming took off 1 base at V and 4 bases at J, with 10 bases between the two ends. The CDR3 consists of 14 residues. This CDR3 reads CASSEGGSLYGYTF. CDR3 DNA sequence: TGTGCCAGCAGTGAAGGCGGCAGTCTCTATGGCTACACCTTC.

V usage is TRBV10-3 and J usage is TRBJ2-7, with 11 bases matching TRBD1. J lost 6 bases, V lost 2 bases, and 3 bases had no gene match. In germline, CDR1 is ENHRY, CDR2 SYGVKD. CDR3 length equals 14 residues. CDR3 DNA sequence: TGTGCCATCAGTGAGAGGGACAGGGGGTTCGAGCAGTACTTC. As protein: CAISERDRGFEQYF.

The chain uses TRBV6-4 and TRBJ2-2; 8 nucleotides line up with TRBD1. Germline CDR1 and CDR2: MRHNA and SNTAGT. Losses at the gene ends were 6 bases for V and 2 bases for J; bases not matched to a gene: 8. The CDR3 consists of 16 residues. The CDR3 sequence is CASRSFTGGNTGELFF. CDR3 nucleotides: TGTGCCAGCAGAAGTTTCACAGGGGGTAACACCGGGGAGCTGTTTTTT.

This chain joins TRBV19 and TRBJ2-1; 7 nucleotides agree with TRBD1. The CDR3 sequence is 12 residues long. Germline CDR1 reads LNHDA; CDR2 reads SQIVND (reference sequence). V was pared by 4 bases and J by 7 bases, with 1 base of the junction left unmatched. CDR3 in DNA: TGTGCCAGTAGTACAGGGGGTAATGAGCAGTTCTTC. It codes for CASSTGGNEQFF.

CDR3 region: CASSQPGLATDEQFF. In DNA form, the CDR3 reads TGTGCCAGCAGCCAACCGGGACTAGCTACAGATGAGCAGTTCTTC. The chain links TRBV3-1 (or the pseudogene TRBV3-2) to TRBJ2-1; 9 bases line up with TRBD2. Germline CDR1 LGHDT, CDR2 YNNKEL (reference sequence). The CDR3 is made up of 15 amino acids. Trimming removed 2 bases from V and 8 bases from J; junction bases left unmatched: 7.